This TCR beta chain was sequenced for a study of cytomegalovirus exposure and HLA in healthy donors (dated by TCRdb to 2015 to 2018). Some background on the complete study: In an earlier analysis of several hundred of the donors, roughly 300 Gb of sequence data and 90 million to 130 million unique TCR beta sequences from roughly 180 million T cells were reported. The study profiled the T cell repertoires of 500 to 800 subjects by immunosequencing and related them to cytomegalovirus serostatus. Of the roughly 400 genotyped donors, approximately 81% were placed in the genetic ancestry cluster associated with self-reported Caucasian donors. Four or five DR-DQ haplotypes were handled as single units for association and clustering because linkage in the cohort was strong. Typing coverage differed by locus: A, B, C, DRB1 and DQB1 were typed in roughly 620-630 donors, DQA1 in roughly 510, DPA1 in some 570, and DPB1 in just under 490. In the later analysis, no new phenotypic data were used to find candidate immune exposures; instead, reliance was placed on TCR beta sequences and their occurrence across donors. To predict cytomegalovirus infection status, the study combined high-throughput TCR immunosequencing, statistical association of individual TCRs with disease status, and machine learning. All discovery cohort repertoires had been generated using a single sequencing platform. Alongside the repertoire data, information on donor age, sex, ethnicity and CMV serostatus was compiled. An earlier analysis of about 600 of the donors used high-throughput TCR beta sequencing to judge whether each TCR beta V gene segment behaved as functional or pseudogenic. In addition to the first cohort of hundreds of subjects, a separate validation cohort of approximately 130 different subjects was used. The study aimed to test whether cataloging public T cell receptors could reveal signatures of past pathogen exposure. Genome-wide SNP genotypes for about 55% of the roughly 670 donors were used in a later genetic analysis, which treated that subset as a discovery cohort. Roughly 300 gigabases of sequencing data and approximately 84 million unique TCR sequences were included in an early release covering 550 to 650 HLA-typed donors. HLA typing included class I and class II loci at four-digit resolution. To study patterns of TCR occurrence, a later analysis re-analyzed previously published TCR beta repertoires from hundreds of donors and added high-resolution HLA genotyping. Across some 400 genotyped donors of the cohort, an average of approximately 240,000 unique TCR beta nucleotide sequences per donor were sequenced, and roughly a sixth of those sequences were non-productive. Broad study findings and their caveats: When HLA alleles, especially DR and DQ, strongly co-occurred, attributing TCR associations to individual alleles was difficult. Broadly in line with IMGT annotations, most TCR beta V segments showed up in productive rearrangements about 90% or about 30% of the time in an earlier analysis of several hundred of the donors. A later genetic analysis associated a missense DCLRE1C variant with V-gene and J-gene trimming of TCR beta chains, and an independent cohort replicated the association. According to the authors, the approach could potentially be generalized to other disease states and immunological phenotypes. In a later genetic analysis, fewer N-insertions in productive TCRs were reported among donors in an Asian-associated ancestry cluster than the approximately 710-donor mean. A few of the identified cytomegalovirus-associated TCR beta chains were confirmed in vitro to be specific for cytomegalovirus antigens. CMV serostatus was the only immune exposure information available for the cohort. A later analysis reported that several top co-occurrence clusters appeared linked to parvovirus B19, influenza, CMV and Epstein-Barr virus. The earlier analysis of a few hundred of the donors excluded seventeen rarely observed V segments, including chromosome 9 orphons, because counts were too low. At a false discovery rate of 0.05, a later analysis linked some 17,000 TCR beta sequences to specific HLA alleles. Some IMGT-functional V segments, including TRBV6-2 and TRBV6-3, could not be told apart with the 87-base-pair reads, so those segments were excluded. A total of 150 or so TCR beta chains were listed by the study as associated with cytomegalovirus. The presence/absence analyses assumed that sequencing depth was roughly uniform across donors, and that assumption may not be true. A later analysis found that TCR association rates varied across HLA loci, with DRB1 alleles showing the most associated TCRs and HLA-C alleles the fewest. In this cohort, only TCR beta chains were sequenced, and detectable features were limited by the absence of alpha or paired-chain data. Compared with equally common non-associated chains, HLA-associated TCR beta chains in a later analysis were more clonally expanded and had lower generation probabilities. Correlated functional status among segregating V segments might be attributable to linkage disequilibrium, but an unknown experimental factor could not be ruled out. While some public TCRs were present in many individuals, most TCR sequences turned up only very rarely across donors. Because HLA typing was unavailable for some donors at each locus, only the typed subset was used in association tests. Most CMV-associated TCR beta chains appeared to be HLA-restricted in a later analysis, and the HLA associations seemed to be driven largely by CMV exposure. A cluster of highly shared sequence variants was judged likely to represent a technical artifact of the sequencing pipeline. The classifier was reported to diagnose cytomegalovirus status with high specificity and sensitivity in both the original cohort and the validation cohort. A further reported finding was that TCR beta sequences accurately predicted the HLA-A and HLA-B alleles for most subjects in the first cohort.

The cohort comprised fewer than 750 healthy bone marrow donors. All cohort members were sampled while nominally healthy, although unrecorded immune exposures were likely present. The donor tested CMV seropositive, placing the donor among the approximately 310 seropositive members of the cohort. A peripheral blood sample was collected from each donor, and TCR beta sequencing was performed on peripheral blood mononuclear cells. Genomic DNA extraction from the blood cell samples was performed with the Qiagen DNeasy Blood Extraction Kit. The library came from the immunoSEQ multiplex PCR assay. For the multiplex PCR, a mixture combining 60 forward primers for TCR Vbeta segments and 13 reverse primers for TCR Jbeta segments was used. Amplification of the CDR3 region of rearranged TCR beta genes was performed with a multiplex PCR assay on genomic DNA. On the Illumina HiSeq System, the amplified TCR beta libraries were sequenced as 87-base-pair reads. Per the original workflow: A later analysis counted about 76 million unique TCR beta chains across the 550 to 750 repertoires, and 10 million to 11 million of these chains were shared by at least two donors. To remove PCR and sequencing errors, raw reads were error-corrected and collapsed into unique sequences using a nearest-neighbor algorithm that merged closely related sequences. CDR3 sequences were aligned to IMGT reference sequences to assign V, D and J gene segments. For a sequence to be retained, a match of at least six nucleotides was required to both a V gene segment and a J gene segment. A rearrangement was called productive if the CDR3 had no stop codons and remained in frame with V and J, and every other rearrangement was called non-productive. Following IMGT convention, CDR3 was defined as the stretch from the second conserved V-encoded cysteine up to the conserved J-encoded phenylalanine. The earlier analysis of about 590 of the donors excluded sequences that lacked an unambiguous match to a single V gene segment. In an earlier analysis of approximately 550 of the donors, V segments were called functional above 56.7% productive rearrangements and were called segregating when the between-donor standard deviation exceeded 5%. A statistical classification framework was built to diagnose cytomegalovirus status from the catalog of TCR beta chain sequences. V and J gene assignment, in a later analysis, came from comparing TCR nucleotide sequences with IMGT/GENE-DB human TR gene sequences. Using the TCRdist pipeline, a later analysis assigned CDR3 sequences along with most-parsimonious VDJ recombination scenarios. In a later analysis, each TCR beta chain was defined by its CDR3 amino acid sequence together with its V-gene family, and reads without a unique V-gene family were excluded. As a way to deal with suspected cross-contamination and a sequencing artifact, a later analysis dropped approximately 590 nucleotide sequences that were highly shared and had low generation probability. For each public chain, a later analysis derived a clonal expansion index from normalized ranks of inferred template counts within each repertoire. A later analysis computed generation probabilities with a VDJ recombination model fitted to out-of-frame rearrangements, and checked the results against IGoR. In a later analysis, hypergeometric tests were used to score TCR-TCR, TCR-HLA and TCR-CMV co-occurrence, with a repertoire-size bias correction applied to TCR pairs. A later analysis estimated false discovery rates by permuting HLA or CMV assignments 20 times. In a later analysis, co-occurring TCRs were grouped using DBSCAN, and TCRdist sequence similarity was added for clustering within HLA-allele-positive subsets. Co-occurrence clustering excluded repertoires with fewer than 30,000 or more than 120,000 public chains, plus five with anomalous nucleotide sharing. Sourced from immuneACCESS, this table was stored by TCRdb with only in-frame sequences that have V and J called. A share of the clones is absent; for the studies checked, an unresolved V gene accounts for under half, and the remainder has no known explanation. The D gene and trimming were derived from the DNA, and the V and J assignments and clone size from that table. This sample is represented by 100,000 to 150,000 clones; approximately 80% of them were singletons. The top ten clonotypes cover roughly a tenth of the sample.

Remarks on this clone: Its antigen is still unknown. No base-level quality is on record; no much larger clone is a single base apart.

Reading from cysteine to phenylalanine, the CDR3 counts 15 amino acids. Only the CDR3 part of the read is kept: 45 bases, read in frame from the first base. The junction shows trimming of 2 bases on V and 4 bases on J, and the gene matches do not reach 6 bases of it. The germline V gene gives CDR1 as MGHRA and CDR2 as YSYEKL. The receptor was derived from a man in his thirties or forties in good health and CMV-seropositive. The chain is assembled from TRBV4-1 and TRBJ1-1, with 8 central nucleotides matching TRBD1. Sequencing was performed on PBMCs. The DNA sequence is as follows: TGCGCCAGCAGCCAAAAGACAGGGGAGGGCACTGAAGCTTTCTTT. The translation is CASSQKTGEGTEAFF.